This is a list of T cell receptor beta chains from one sample in a study of blood T cell repertoires in COVID-19. The data were produced by immunoSEQ multiplex PCR, yet TCRdb's version contains in-frame clones alone and is incomplete. The sample lists approximately 300,000 clones, 75% to 95% seen once, with more than 6% in the top ten. Sequenced material: peripheral blood. The receptor source for this set is a woman in her twenties or thirties with COVID-19, enrolled during active disease. CDR3s include the opening cysteine and the closing phenylalanine or tryptophan. The D gene is left open where the match is weak.

>TRBJ1-1|NA|TRBV18
TGTGCCAGCTCACCACCGGGGGGGGCTTCTGAAGCTTTCTTT
CASSPPGGASEAFF
>TRBJ1-6|TRBD1|TRBV5-1
TGCGCCAGCAGCTTGGCAGGACAGGGGAGGTCACCCCTCCACTTT
CASSLAGQGRSPLHF
>TRBJ2-1|TRBD2|TRBV6-1
TGTGCCAGCAGTGCCTTTGCGGGAGGGCCGAACAATGAGCAGTTCTTC
CASSAFAGGPNNEQFF
>TRBJ1-2|TRBD1|TRBV29-1
TGCAGCATTGGACAGGGGAGGAACTATGGCTACACCTTC
CSIGQGRNYGYTF
>TRBJ2-5|TRBD2|TRBV3-1/TRBV3-2
TGTGCCAGCAGCCAACGGGGACTAGCGTTAAGGGGGACCCAGTACTTC
CASSQRGLALRGTQYF
>TRBJ2-5|TRBD2|TRBV10-2
TGCGCCAGCAGTGAGCTGGGGGGAGGGAAGGAGACCCAGTACTTC
CASSELGGGKETQYF
>TRBJ2-7|TRBD2|TRBV2
TGTGCCAGCAGTGAATTTGGCGGGAGCTCTGGGGAGCAGTACTTC
CASSEFGGSSGEQYF
>TRBJ1-1|TRBD1|TRBV29-1
TGCAGCGCGATGACAGGGGGGGACACTGAAGCTTTCTTT
CSAMTGGDTEAFF
>TRBJ2-1|TRBD2|TRBV7-8
TGTGCCAGCAGTACCAGGACTAGCGGGAGTAACAATGAGCAGTTCTTC
CASSTRTSGSNNEQFF
>TRBJ1-3|NA|TRBV27
TGTGCCAGCAGTCTACAGGGCTCTGGAAACACCATATATTTT
CASSLQGSGNTIYF
>TRBJ2-5|NA|TRBV5-1
TGCGCCAGCAGGGTCCAGGGTCAAGAGACCCAGTACTTC
CASRVQGQETQYF